Listed here are 2 T cell receptor beta chains from one sample, sequenced in a study of blood T cell repertoires in COVID-19. Method: immunoSEQ multiplex PCR; TCRdb's copy keeps in-frame clones and lacks some. The sample lists tens of thousands of clones; about 80% were seen once. The sequenced sample consisted of peripheral blood. The receptors were gathered from a man in his sixties or seventies with acute or convalescent COVID-19.

This clone showed up just a few times. The V and J genes are TRBV4-1 and TRBJ2-5; 13 nucleotides agree with TRBD2. J was trimmed by 2 bases and V by 4 bases; bases with no gene match: 7. The CDR3 runs to 17 residues. Germline V gene lookup returns CDR1 MGHRA and CDR2 YSYEKL. The CDR3 nucleotides are TGCGCCAGCAGCCCCCGGACTAGCGGGAGCCAACAAGAGACCCAGTACTTC. Residues: CASSPRTSGSQQETQYF.

This clone was found once. The chain carries TRBV15 and TRBJ2-5, with D tentatively TRBD2 (6 bases). Germline V gene lookup returns CDR1 LNHNV and CDR2 YYDKDF (reference sequence). The CDR3 runs to 20 residues. The V gene lost 0 bases and the J gene lost 5 bases, with 28 bases spanning the gap. The CDR3 DNA is TGTGCCACCAGCAGAGATGGGGTCGATGTAATTCGGGAGATACGGGAGACCCAGTACTTC. This encodes CATSRDGVDVIREIRETQYF. The variable domain in full, with the rest retrieved from reference TRBV15 and TRBJ2-5, is DAMVIQNPRYQVTQFGKPVTLSCSQTLNHNVMYWYQQKSSQAPKLLFHYYDKDFNNEADTPDNFQSRRPNTSFCFLDIRSPGLGDTAMYLCATSRDGVDVIREIRETQYFGPGTRLLVL.